The clone carrying this T cell receptor beta chain was seen at least ten times. Antigen specificity is unknown. Construction of the TCRbeta library involved unique molecular identifiers. TCRdb redid the calling of the PCR reads with MiXCR, one entry per CDR3 protein. The table records a few hundred thousand distinct CDR3 sequences, roughly a tenth of them present only once. This sample was taken from a study of T-cell reconstitution after alpha-beta-depleted transplantation in children. The study's findings and limits: T-cell counts and diversity at one year post-transplant came mainly from newly produced T cells. High day-60 TCRbeta diversity in some patients came from surviving recipient T cells and thymic progenitors. About two months after transplant, alpha-beta T cells reportedly came from several hundred expanded graft clones.

Germline lookup yields CDR1 SQVTM and CDR2 ANQGSEA. V lost 4 bases and J lost 4, with 11 bases in between. The CDR3 extends over 13 amino acids. This chain joins TRBV29-1 and TRBJ1-5; TRBD1 is a possible D gene (6 bases). Sequenced here: PBMCs, sampled before TCRalphabeta/CD19-depleted stem cell transplant. This TCR came from a child less than two years old with acute myeloid leukemia, due to receive a stem cell transplant. The CDR3 DNA sequence: TGCAGCGTTGCGGCGGGACAAAATCAGCCCCAGCATTTT. Translation gives CSVAAGQNQPQHF. Using reference TRBV29-1 and TRBJ1-5 for the parts outside the CDR3, the full variable domain is SAVISQKPSRDICQRGTSLTIQCQVDSQVTMMFWYRQQPGQSLTLIATANQGSEATYESGFVIDKFPISRPNLTFSTLTVSNMSPEDSSIYLCSVAAGQNQPQHFGDGTRLSIL.